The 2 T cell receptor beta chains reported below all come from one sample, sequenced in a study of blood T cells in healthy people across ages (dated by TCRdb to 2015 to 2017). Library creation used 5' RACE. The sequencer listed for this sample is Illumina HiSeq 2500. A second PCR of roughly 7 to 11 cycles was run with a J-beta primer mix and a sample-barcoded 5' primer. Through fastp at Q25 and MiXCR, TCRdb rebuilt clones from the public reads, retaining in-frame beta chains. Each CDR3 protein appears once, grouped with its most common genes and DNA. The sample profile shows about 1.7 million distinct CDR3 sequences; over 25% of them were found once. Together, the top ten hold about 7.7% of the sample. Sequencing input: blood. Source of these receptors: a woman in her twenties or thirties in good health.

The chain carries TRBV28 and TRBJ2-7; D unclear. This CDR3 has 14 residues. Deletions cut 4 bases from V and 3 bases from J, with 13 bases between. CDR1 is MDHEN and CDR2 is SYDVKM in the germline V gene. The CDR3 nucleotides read TGTGCCAGCAGTTCGGTACCGAAGTTCTACGAGCAGTACTTC. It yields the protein CASSSVPKFYEQYF.

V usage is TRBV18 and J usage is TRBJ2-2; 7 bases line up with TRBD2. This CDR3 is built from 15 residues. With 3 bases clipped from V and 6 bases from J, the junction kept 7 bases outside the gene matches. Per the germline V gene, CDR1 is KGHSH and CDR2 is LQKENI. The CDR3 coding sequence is TGTGCCAGCTCACCGAGGCGGGAGACCCCCGGGGAGCTGTTTTTT. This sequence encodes CASSPRRETPGELFF. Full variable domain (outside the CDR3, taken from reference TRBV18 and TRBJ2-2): NAGVMQNPRHLVRRRGQEARLRCSPMKGHSHVYWYRQLPEEGLKFMVYLQKENIIDESGMPKERFSAEFPKEGPSILRIQQVVRGDSAAYFCASSPRRETPGELFFGEGSRLTVL.